Each of the 23 T cell receptor beta chains below was sequenced from the same sample in a study of T cell responses to AZD1222 COVID-19 vaccine. Some clones are missing from TCRdb's copy, which holds only in-frame ones; the method was immunoSEQ multiplex PCR. The sample lists approximately 190,000 clones; about nine tenths were seen once. The starting material was peripheral blood, obtained on day 0 of AZD1222 vaccination. The receptors were gathered from an adult in good health.

The chain links TRBV18 to TRBJ2-7; the D gene is possibly TRBD1 (6 bases). Trimming removed 2 bases from V and 5 bases from J, with 13 bases in between. CDR1 is KGHSH, CDR2 LQKENI, per germline. The CDR3 has 14 residues. CDR3 sequence reads: CASSPGTTVHEQYF. The DNA of the CDR3 is TGTGCCAGCTCACCAGGGACAACTGTCCACGAGCAGTACTTC.

The gene calls are TRBV5-1 and TRBJ2-7; a weak D match, TRBD1 (6 bases). The V end lost 0 bases, the J end lost 0 bases, and 10 bases lay between the germline ends. Germline assignment: CDR1 SGHRS and CDR2 YFSETQ. The CDR3 consists of 15 residues. The CDR3 spells CASSLETGSSYEQYF. The CDR3 nucleotides read TGCGCCAGCAGCTTGGAGACAGGTAGCTCCTACGAGCAGTACTTC.

The rearrangement links TRBV28 to TRBJ1-2, with D unclear. V lost 10 bases, J lost 3 bases, and 12 bases lay in between. From germline, CDR1 is MDHEN and CDR2 SYDVKM. This CDR3 is built from 12 residues. The CDR3 DNA follows: TGTGCCATTCCGGGGAAGGACTATGGCTACACCTTC. It encodes CAIPGKDYGYTF.

This chain uses TRBV3-1 (or the pseudogene TRBV3-2) with TRBJ2-7, with TRBD2 as a possible D gene (5 bases). Germline V gene sequence: CDR1 LGHDT, CDR2 YNNKEL (reference sequence). This CDR3 is built from 17 residues. V gave up 0 bases and J gave up 0 bases, with 15 bases separating them. The CDR3 protein is CASSQDLDWRSSYEQYF. As DNA, the CDR3 is TGTGCCAGCAGCCAAGATTTGGACTGGCGATCCTCCTACGAGCAGTACTTC.

This chain joins TRBV18 and TRBJ2-2; D gene ambiguous. Germline CDR1 is KGHSH and CDR2 is LQKENI. The CDR3 runs to 18 residues. Trimming took 0 bases from V and 0 from J, leaving 14 bases between them. DNA for the CDR3: TGTGCCAGCTCACCACCAGAAGCAGACTCCTCGAACACCGGGGAGCTGTTTTTT. It specifies CASSPPEADSSNTGELFF.

This chain links TRBV7-2 with TRBJ2-2, with 9 bases aligning to TRBD2. After removal of 7 bases from V and 5 bases from J, the junction contained 14 bases not matched to a gene. Germline V lookup: CDR1 SGHTA, CDR2 FQGNSA. The CDR3 runs to 17 residues. The CDR3 region is CASIPRARGGRTGELFF. The CDR3 DNA reads TGTGCCAGCATCCCTAGAGCGCGGGGGGGCCGAACCGGGGAGCTGTTTTTT.

The J gene is TRBJ2-5, the V gene TRBV6-6, with 8 nucleotides matching TRBD2. Germline V lookup: CDR1 MNHNY, CDR2 SVGAGI (reference sequence). The CDR3 is 14 residues long. J lost 7 bases, V lost 6 bases, and 10 bases had no gene match. The CDR3 DNA reads as TGTGCCAGCAGCCGTGGACTAGCCCAGGGGACCCAGTACTTC. Residues: CASSRGLAQGTQYF.

In this sample, this clone turned up once. This chain uses TRBV19 with TRBJ2-1; 8 nucleotides align to TRBD2. The V segment lost 7 bases and the J segment 3 bases; nucleotides outside the gene matches: 8. This CDR3 spans 15 amino acids. In germline, CDR1 is LNHDA, CDR2 SQIVND (reference sequence). Here the CDR3 reads CASTLAGGFYNEQFF. The CDR3 coding sequence is TGTGCCAGTACGTTGGCGGGGGGCTTCTACAATGAGCAGTTCTTC.

This chain uses TRBV6-4 with TRBJ1-3; D ambiguous. Trimming removed 8 bases from V and 0 bases from J, with 14 bases in between. In germline, CDR1 is MRHNA, CDR2 SNTAGT. This CDR3 is 15 amino acids long. The CDR3 region is CASGRTDDSGNTIYF. CDR3 DNA: TGTGCCAGCGGACGGACGGATGACTCTGGAAACACCATATATTTT.

This clone occurred many times. The chain uses TRBV4-2 and TRBJ1-5, with D unclear. Germline lookup yields CDR1 LGHNA and CDR2 YNFKEQ. V dropped 1 base and J dropped 5 bases, with 15 bases sitting between them. There are 16 residues in the CDR3. CDR3 sequence: CASSQAWTGPDQPQHF. The CDR3 nucleotides read TGTGCCAGCAGCCAAGCATGGACCGGGCCCGATCAGCCCCAGCATTTT.

The count of this clone is one. The chain joins TRBV15 to TRBJ2-7, with 10 bases aligning to TRBD2. J was trimmed by 5 bases and V by 5 bases; bases with no gene match: 6. CDR3 length: 14 residues. The germline V gene has CDR1 LNHNV and CDR2 YYDKDF (reference sequence). CDR3 nucleotide sequence: TGTGCCACCAGCCCTAGCGGGAGTTTCGACGAGCAGTACTTC. The encoded protein is CATSPSGSFDEQYF.

This sequence joins TRBV3-1 (or the pseudogene TRBV3-2) and TRBJ1-6; TRBD1 is a possible D gene (6 bases). The CDR3 has 14 residues. The ends were cut back, 1 base at V and 9 bases at J, with 10 bases in the middle. CDR1 is LGHDT, CDR2 YNNKEL, per germline (reference sequence). DNA for the CDR3: TGTGCCAGCAGCCAAGCCAGGGGTGGTTCACCCCTCCACTTT. Amino acid sequence: CASSQARGGSPLHF.

This chain links TRBV5-1 with TRBJ1-5, with no clear D. CDR1 and CDR2 from the germline V gene are SGHRS and YFSETQ. The V end was cut by 1 base, the J end by 16 bases, with 15 bases between. There are 12 residues in the CDR3. In nucleotides, the CDR3 is TGCGCCAGCAGCTTGTCGGCAGGTGGATCCCATTTT. It yields the protein CASSLSAGGSHF. Full variable domain (outside the CDR3, taken from reference TRBV5-1 and TRBJ1-5): KAGVTQTPRYLIKTRGQQVTLSCSPISGHRSVSWYQQTPGQGLQFLFEYFSETQRNKGNFPGRFSGRQFSNSRSEMNVSTLELGDSALYLCASSLSAGGSHFGDGTRLSIL.

The chain recombines TRBV7-9 with TRBJ2-3, with D possibly matching TRBD2 (6 bases). The CDR3 is made up of 14 amino acids. Germline V gives CDR1 SEHNR, CDR2 FQNEAQ (reference sequence). The V and J ends lost 8 bases and 3 bases respectively, with 15 bases between them. The CDR3 nucleotides are TGTGCCAGCGGAGGCCGGCGGGGTACAGATACGCAGTATTTT. Translating gives CASGGRRGTDTQYF. Based on the CDR3 plus reference TRBV7-9 and TRBJ2-3, the full variable domain is DTGVSQNPRHKITKRGQNVTFRCDPISEHNRLYWYRQTLGQGPEFLTYFQNEAQLEKSRLLSDRFSAERPKGSFSTLEIQRTEQGDSAMYLCASGGRRGTDTQYFGPGTRLTVL.

This clone was counted a single time. The chain links TRBV5-1 to TRBJ2-7; possibly TRBD1 for D (5 bases). This CDR3 comprises 15 residues. V was cut by 0 bases and J by 3 bases, with 13 bases left in between. The germline gives CDR1 SGHRS, CDR2 YFSETQ. For the CDR3, the DNA is TGCGCCAGCAGCTTGGGGTCCCAGGGATTCTACGAGCAGTACTTC. The encoded protein is CASSLGSQGFYEQYF.

The chain recombines TRBV10-2 with TRBJ2-1; 10 bases are shared with TRBD2. Trimming took 3 bases from V and 10 from J; bases not matched to a gene: 9. CDR1 is WSHSY, CDR2 SAAADI, per germline. The CDR3 has 15 residues. The CDR3 DNA is TGCGCCAGCAGTGATCGAAGCGGGGGGGCCCAAGAGCAGTTCTTC. As protein: CASSDRSGGAQEQFF.

The rearrangement uses TRBV19 and TRBJ2-2; 12 bases map to TRBD1. V shed 7 bases and J 4 bases; nucleotides not matched to a gene: 10. Germline V lookup: CDR1 LNHDA, CDR2 SQIVND (reference sequence). The CDR3 has 17 amino acids. This chain's CDR3 is CASTMGTGGAGTGELFF. The CDR3 DNA follows: TGTGCCAGTACCATGGGGACAGGGGGCGCGGGCACCGGGGAGCTGTTTTTT.

This chain joins TRBV11-1 and TRBJ2-5, with 7 bases that match TRBD1. Germline V gene lookup returns CDR1 SGHAT and CDR2 FQDESV (reference sequence). The junction had 10 bases not matched to a gene; V was cut back by 4 bases and J by 5 bases. This CDR3 has 15 amino acids. DNA of the CDR3: TGTGCCAGCAGCTCACTGACAGGGTCCGGGGAGACCCAGTACTTC. This encodes CASSSLTGSGETQYF.

The V and J genes are TRBV7-9 and TRBJ2-7; D is unresolved. Trimming took off 5 bases at V and 1 base at J, with 12 bases between the two ends. Per germline, CDR1 SEHNR and CDR2 FQNEAQ (reference sequence). This CDR3 has 14 residues. The CDR3 loop is CASSHPDTSYEQYF. Written as DNA, the CDR3 is TGTGCCAGCAGCCACCCTGACACGTCCTACGAGCAGTACTTC. Full variable domain (remainder filled in from reference TRBV7-9 and TRBJ2-7): DTGVSQNPRHKITKRGQNVTFRCDPISEHNRLYWYRQTLGQGPEFLTYFQNEAQLEKSRLLSDRFSAERPKGSFSTLEIQRTEQGDSAMYLCASSHPDTSYEQYFGPGTRLTVT.

V gene TRBV28 combines with J gene TRBJ1-1, with 9 bases that match TRBD1. CDR1 is MDHEN, CDR2 SYDVKM, per germline. The CDR3 runs to 14 residues. V dropped 5 bases and J dropped 4; count of bases not matched to a gene: 5. The CDR3 is CASSPTGGITEAFF. Written as DNA, the CDR3 is TGTGCCAGCAGTCCGACAGGGGGAATCACTGAAGCTTTCTTT.

This chain joins TRBV5-8 and TRBJ1-2, with a tentative D call TRBD1 (6 bases). The CDR3 runs 14 residues. V was clipped by 5 bases and J by 3 bases, with 14 bases between them. Germline loops: CDR1 SGHTS, CDR2 YDEGEE. The CDR3 nucleotides are TGTGCCAGCAGTAGAGGGGGGATTGACTATGGCTACACCTTC. Translated, it gives CASSRGGIDYGYTF.

The chain uses TRBV28 and TRBJ1-5; a weak D match, TRBD1 (5 bases). Per germline, CDR1 MDHEN and CDR2 SYDVKM. V lost 7 bases, J lost 3 bases, and 13 bases lay in between. This CDR3 region has 14 residues. CDR3: CASTPGGPNQPQHF. CDR3 DNA sequence: TGTGCCAGCACCCCGGGGGGTCCCAATCAGCCCCAGCATTTT.

This clone was found a few times. J is TRBJ1-2 and V is TRBV2, with D unclear. Germline V gene sequence: CDR1 SNHLY, CDR2 FYNNEI. This CDR3 has 13 residues. V was shortened by 8 bases and J by 7 bases, with 17 bases between the two germline ends. CDR3 residues: CASQAGDLFGYTF. In DNA form, the CDR3 reads TGTGCCAGCCAGGCAGGAGATTTGTTTGGCTACACCTTC.